Listed below are T cell receptor beta chains from one sample, sequenced in a study of blood T cell repertoires in COVID-19. Clones were read by immunoSEQ multiplex PCR, and TCRdb kept only the in-frame ones, dropping some. The sample comprises 150,000 or so clones, about three quarters of which are singletons, and roughly 4.7% rests with the top ten. The sequenced sample was peripheral blood. The origin of the receptors is a woman of 80 years or more with active or convalescent COVID-19. Both conserved end residues are part of each CDR3. D genes are given only for firm matches. Only part of the rows carry a size: once, few, many, or a class if the clone is expanded.

abundance: .; d_gene: TRBD1; j_gene: TRBJ1-6; v_gene: TRBV12-3/TRBV12-4; CDR3nt: TGTGCCTCCCGGGGACAGAATAATTCACCCCTCCACTTT; CDR3aa: CASRGQNNSPLHF
abundance: .; d_gene: TRBD1; j_gene: TRBJ1-2; v_gene: TRBV7-8; CDR3nt: TGTGCCAGCAGCCCAGGGACAGCGGATGGCTACACCTTC; CDR3aa: CASSPGTADGYTF
abundance: .; d_gene: TRBD1; j_gene: TRBJ2-1; v_gene: TRBV6-1; CDR3nt: TGTGCCAGCAGTGGCTGGACAGGGGGCTTTGGTAGCCCCTACAATGAGCAGTTCTTC; CDR3aa: CASSGWTGGFGSPYNEQFF
abundance: .; d_gene: .; j_gene: TRBJ2-7; v_gene: TRBV19; CDR3nt: TGTGCCAGTAGCAGAGGGGGGGCGGCCTACGAGCAGTACTTC; CDR3aa: CASSRGGAAYEQYF
abundance: .; d_gene: TRBD1; j_gene: TRBJ1-2; v_gene: TRBV30; CDR3nt: TGTGCCTGGAGCATGGGACAGGCTTATGGCTACACCTTC; CDR3aa: CAWSMGQAYGYTF
abundance: .; d_gene: .; j_gene: TRBJ2-7; v_gene: TRBV2; CDR3nt: TGTGCCAGCACCCTCCGGGACAAGAGCTCCTACGAGCAGTACTTC; CDR3aa: CASTLRDKSSYEQYF
abundance: .; d_gene: .; j_gene: TRBJ1-5; v_gene: TRBV7-9; CDR3nt: TGTGCCAGCAGCTTAGGGGGGGTTCAGCCCCAGCATTTT; CDR3aa: CASSLGGVQPQHF
abundance: few; d_gene: TRBD1; j_gene: TRBJ1-1; v_gene: TRBV5-1; CDR3nt: TGCGCCACTTCAATCGGCCAGGGGGCGAGGCTGACTGAAGCTTTCTTT; CDR3aa: CATSIGQGARLTEAFF
abundance: .; d_gene: .; j_gene: TRBJ1-3; v_gene: TRBV12-3/TRBV12-4; CDR3nt: TGTGCCAGCAGTTTATCGAACACCATATATTTT; CDR3aa: CASSLSNTIYF
abundance: few; d_gene: TRBD2; j_gene: TRBJ2-1; v_gene: TRBV7-8; CDR3nt: TGTGCCAGCACCGGGACTAGGACCTACAATGAGCAGTTCTTC; CDR3aa: CASTGTRTYNEQFF
abundance: .; d_gene: TRBD1; j_gene: TRBJ2-7; v_gene: TRBV30; CDR3nt: TGTGCCTGGAGCGGGACAGGGCGGCCCTACGAGCAGTACTTC; CDR3aa: CAWSGTGRPYEQYF
abundance: .; d_gene: TRBD1; j_gene: TRBJ1-2; v_gene: TRBV30; CDR3nt: TGTGCCTGGAGTGCTCAACAGGGGGCCTATGGCTACACCTTC; CDR3aa: CAWSAQQGAYGYTF
abundance: .; d_gene: .; j_gene: TRBJ1-1; v_gene: TRBV6-1; CDR3nt: TGTGCCACTTCGCAGGGTTTGGCCACTGAAGCTTTCTTT; CDR3aa: CATSQGLATEAFF
abundance: once; d_gene: .; j_gene: TRBJ1-1; v_gene: TRBV6-2/TRBV6-3; CDR3nt: TGTGCCAGCAGTTACTCGATCCCAGGGGCGCACACTGAAGCTTTCTTT; CDR3aa: CASSYSIPGAHTEAFF
abundance: .; d_gene: TRBD1; j_gene: TRBJ1-2; v_gene: TRBV7-9; CDR3nt: TGTGCCAGCAGCCTGGGACAGCAATATGGCTACACCTTC; CDR3aa: CASSLGQQYGYTF
abundance: .; d_gene: .; j_gene: TRBJ2-5; v_gene: TRBV12-3/TRBV12-4; CDR3nt: TGTGCCAGCAGCAATACACCGGAGACCCAGTACTTC; CDR3aa: CASSNTPETQYF
abundance: .; d_gene: TRBD1; j_gene: TRBJ1-2; v_gene: TRBV6-6; CDR3nt: TGTGCCAGCAGTTACGAGGGGGCCCGAAATGGCTACACCTTC; CDR3aa: CASSYEGARNGYTF
abundance: .; d_gene: .; j_gene: TRBJ1-2; v_gene: TRBV28; CDR3nt: TGTGCCAGCAGTTTGGCGGGGGACTATGGCTACACCTTC; CDR3aa: CASSLAGDYGYTF
abundance: .; d_gene: .; j_gene: TRBJ1-5; v_gene: TRBV7-8; CDR3nt: TGTGCCAGCAGCTTAGGTACACACAATAGCAATCAGCCCCAGCATTTT; CDR3aa: CASSLGTHNSNQPQHF
abundance: .; d_gene: .; j_gene: TRBJ1-6; v_gene: TRBV5-1; CDR3nt: TGCGCCAGCAGCTTGGGGGGGACAAATAATTCACCCCTCCACTTT; CDR3aa: CASSLGGTNNSPLHF
abundance: .; d_gene: .; j_gene: TRBJ2-7; v_gene: TRBV13; CDR3nt: TGTGCCAGCAGCCTGGTTGTCTATTCTAACGAGCAGTACTTC; CDR3aa: CASSLVVYSNEQYF
abundance: .; d_gene: .; j_gene: TRBJ2-7; v_gene: TRBV7-9; CDR3nt: TGTGCCAGCAGCTTAGTGGCAGGGTCCTACGAGCAGTACTTC; CDR3aa: CASSLVAGSYEQYF
abundance: .; d_gene: .; j_gene: TRBJ1-1; v_gene: TRBV19; CDR3nt: TGTGCCAGTAGGACACAGGGTGCGGGGGCTGAAGCTTTCTTT; CDR3aa: CASRTQGAGAEAFF
abundance: .; d_gene: TRBD1; j_gene: TRBJ1-1; v_gene: TRBV28; CDR3nt: TGTGCCAGCAACAGGGGCGCTGAAGCTTTCTTT; CDR3aa: CASNRGAEAFF
abundance: few; d_gene: TRBD1; j_gene: TRBJ1-1; v_gene: TRBV6-5; CDR3nt: TGTGCAAGCGACAGGGGTATGAACACTGAAGCTTTCTTT; CDR3aa: CASDRGMNTEAFF
abundance: .; d_gene: .; j_gene: TRBJ1-6; v_gene: TRBV5-6; CDR3nt: TGTGCCAGCAGCTTGGTTCTAGGTAATTCACCCCTCCACTTT; CDR3aa: CASSLVLGNSPLHF
abundance: .; d_gene: TRBD1; j_gene: TRBJ1-3; v_gene: TRBV30; CDR3nt: TGTGCCTGGTGGGACAGGGGAGGTGGAAACACCATATATTTT; CDR3aa: CAWWDRGGGNTIYF
abundance: .; d_gene: TRBD1; j_gene: TRBJ1-1; v_gene: TRBV27; CDR3nt: TGTGCCAGCAGTCCGAACACGCGTCTACAGACAGGGAGCATGAACACTGAAGCTTTCTTT; CDR3aa: CASSPNTRLQTGSMNTEAFF
abundance: .; d_gene: TRBD2; j_gene: TRBJ2-1; v_gene: TRBV5-1; CDR3nt: TGCGCCAGCAGCTTAGTAGCGGGAGGGTATAGCAATGAGCAGTTCTTC; CDR3aa: CASSLVAGGYSNEQFF
abundance: .; d_gene: TRBD1; j_gene: TRBJ1-4; v_gene: TRBV7-9; CDR3nt: TGTGCCAGCAGCTTTGGAGGGGGCAATAATAATGAAAAACTGTTTTTT; CDR3aa: CASSFGGGNNNEKLFF
abundance: .; d_gene: .; j_gene: TRBJ1-3; v_gene: TRBV4-1; CDR3nt: TGCGCCAGCAGCCAAGGGAGGGCGCTCTTTGGAAACACCATATATTTT; CDR3aa: CASSQGRALFGNTIYF
abundance: .; d_gene: .; j_gene: TRBJ2-7; v_gene: TRBV11-2; CDR3nt: TGTGCCAGCAGCATGGGCGGGAACGGTTTCGAGCAGTACTTC; CDR3aa: CASSMGGNGFEQYF
abundance: .; d_gene: TRBD2; j_gene: TRBJ2-2; v_gene: TRBV7-3; CDR3nt: TGTGCCAGCAGCTTAGGCGGGGGGAACACCGGGGAGCTGTTTTTT; CDR3aa: CASSLGGGNTGELFF
abundance: few; d_gene: .; j_gene: TRBJ1-6; v_gene: TRBV15; CDR3nt: TGTGCCACCAGCAGAGAACTCAGTTCCACGGGGTCACCCCTCCACTTT; CDR3aa: CATSRELSSTGSPLHF
abundance: .; d_gene: TRBD2; j_gene: TRBJ2-5; v_gene: TRBV2; CDR3nt: TGTGCCAGCAGGCGGGGGGATGTACAAGAGACCCAGTACTTC; CDR3aa: CASRRGDVQETQYF
abundance: .; d_gene: .; j_gene: TRBJ1-1; v_gene: TRBV7-9; CDR3nt: TGTGCCAGCAGCCCTCGACAGACTGAAGCTTTCTTT; CDR3aa: CASSPRQTEAFF
abundance: .; d_gene: .; j_gene: TRBJ1-1; v_gene: TRBV2; CDR3nt: TGTGCCAGCAAAAAGGGGGGGGGCCTAGGTACTGAAGCTTTCTTT; CDR3aa: CASKKGGGLGTEAFF